This TCR beta chain was identified in a study of T-cell reconstitution after alpha-beta-depleted transplantation in children. Preparation of the TCRbeta library involved a method that used unique molecular identifiers. MiXCR, applied by TCRdb to the PCR reads, yields one record per CDR3 protein. The data show 250,000 to 400,000 distinct CDR3 sequences, approximately 23% seen once. With respect to this clonotype: Its antigen is undetermined.

Points from the study as a whole: Newly generated T cells supplied most T-cell counts and diversity one year post-transplant. Day-60 TCRbeta diversity that was high in some patients was derived from surviving recipient T cells and thymic progenitors.

This TCR derives from a male patient younger than 18 who had a stem cell transplant for acute lymphoblastic leukemia, so the T cells may come from the graft donor. Material: PBMCs, mostly from graft donor cells, obtained 180 days after TCRalphabeta/CD19-depleted stem cell transplant.

The CDR3 spells CASSFVRGGSGANVLTF. The DNA for the CDR3 is TGTGCCAGCAGCTTTGTCAGGGGGGGCTCTGGGGCCAACGTCCTGACTTTC. The chain combines TRBV7-3 with TRBJ2-6; D tentatively reads TRBD1 or TRBD2 (7 bases each). This CDR3 region has 17 residues. Germline V CDR1 and CDR2: SGHTA, FQGTGA. Trimming took off 3 bases at V and 0 bases at J, with 12 bases between the two ends.